A selection of T cell receptor beta chains follows, all from one sample in a study of PD-1 blockade in classical Hodgkin lymphoma. Data came from immunoSEQ multiplex PCR; TCRdb stores just in-frame clones and leaves some out. This sample carries approximately 17,000 clones, approximately 60% of them seen once, and the ten largest clones take 8.3%. Sequencing used peripheral blood mononuclear cells (PBMCs), obtained before the second cycle of nivolumab. These receptors originate from a human donor with classical Hodgkin lymphoma. Both conserved end residues are part of each CDR3. D genes are given only for firm matches. The size entry is marked missing in some rows and otherwise reads once, few, many or a size class.

V gene	D gene	clone size	J gene	CDR3 protein	CDR3 DNA
TRBV19	.	.	TRBJ1-5	CASSIERPRNQPQHF	TGTGCCAGTAGTATAGAGCGTCCCAGGAATCAGCCCCAGCATTTT
TRBV27	.	.	TRBJ2-2	CASSSRPGELFF	TGTGCCAGCAGTTCCCGCCCCGGGGAGCTGTTTTTT
TRBV27	TRBD1	.	TRBJ2-1	CASSHHRGSDEQFF	TGTGCCAGCAGCCATCACAGGGGGTCTGATGAGCAGTTCTTC
TRBV10-3	TRBD1	.	TRBJ1-5	CAISVTDRVQPQHF	TGTGCCATCAGTGTCACGGACAGGGTCCAGCCCCAGCATTTT
TRBV10-2	.	.	TRBJ1-1	CASSESTGDRYLTGTEAFF	TGCGCCAGCAGTGAGTCGACCGGTGACAGATACTTGACTGGCACTGAAGCTTTCTTT
TRBV7-2	.	.	TRBJ2-7	CASSLNSQSSYEQYF	TGTGCCAGCAGCCTAAACAGCCAGTCCTCCTACGAGCAGTACTTC
TRBV9	.	.	TRBJ2-3	CASSTRQADTQYF	TGTGCCAGCAGCACCAGACAGGCAGATACGCAGTATTTT
TRBV11-2	TRBD2	.	TRBJ2-7	CASSPTSGIYEQYF	TGTGCCAGCAGCCCGACTAGCGGGATTTACGAGCAGTACTTC
TRBV7-2	.	once	TRBJ1-1	CASSPRSSGPNTEAFF	TGTGCCAGCAGCCCTCGGAGTTCGGGCCCAAACACTGAAGCTTTCTTT
TRBV6-1	TRBD2	.	TRBJ2-1	CASSLAGRNNEQFF	TGTGCCAGCAGTCTAGCGGGACGGAACAATGAGCAGTTCTTC
TRBV27	TRBD2	.	TRBJ2-1	CASSYSGELNEQFF	TGTGCCAGCAGTTACAGCGGGGAGCTCAATGAGCAGTTCTTC
TRBV27	.	few	TRBJ1-1	CASSLSTGAMNTEAFF	TGTGCCAGCAGTTTATCGACGGGGGCTATGAACACTGAAGCTTTCTTT
TRBV18	TRBD1	.	TRBJ2-5	CASSPLPGQSQETQYF	TGTGCCAGCTCACCACTCCCGGGACAGTCGCAAGAGACCCAGTACTTC
TRBV5-6	.	medium-sized	TRBJ1-5	CASSFLDSNQPQHF	TGTGCCAGCAGCTTCCTGGACAGTAATCAGCCCCAGCATTTT
TRBV6-5	.	.	TRBJ1-2	CASSAPGGYTF	TGTGCCAGCAGTGCGCCGGGGGGCTACACCTTC
TRBV6-1	TRBD2	.	TRBJ2-7	CASSEGLAGSYEQYF	TGTGCCAGCAGTGAAGGCCTAGCGGGCTCCTACGAGCAGTACTTC
TRBV7-8	.	.	TRBJ1-1	CASSLEVNTEAFF	TGTGCCAGCAGCTTAGAGGTCAACACTGAAGCTTTCTTT
TRBV4-1	.	.	TRBJ2-3	CASSQVPSGDTQYF	TGCGCCAGCAGCCAAGTTCCTTCGGGAGATACGCAGTATTTT
TRBV28	.	.	TRBJ1-2	CASSVFRVWDYGYTF	TGTGCCAGCAGTGTTTTTCGGGTGTGGGACTATGGCTACACCTTC
TRBV7-9	.	.	TRBJ1-5	CASSSSTGKGQPQHF	TGTGCCAGCAGCTCATCGACAGGAAAAGGTCAGCCCCAGCATTTT
TRBV7-8	TRBD1	few	TRBJ2-7	CASSPAQGDHEQYF	TGTGCCAGCAGCCCGGCGCAGGGGGACCACGAGCAGTACTTC
TRBV11-3	.	.	TRBJ2-1	CASSLGRDNEQFF	TGTGCCAGCAGCTTGGGCAGAGACAATGAGCAGTTCTTC
TRBV28	TRBD2	.	TRBJ2-1	CASSLRLAGTKGEQFF	TGTGCCAGCAGTTTAAGGCTAGCGGGAACAAAGGGTGAGCAGTTCTTC
TRBV29-1	.	.	TRBJ2-5	CSVEAGPETQYF	TGCAGCGTTGAGGCAGGGCCCGAGACCCAGTACTTC
TRBV21-1	.	.	TRBJ1-6	CASSKQGGVSPLHF	TGTGCCAGCAGCAAACAAGGTGGCGTTTCACCCCTCCACTTT
TRBV5-1	.	.	TRBJ2-3	CASSLGASPPSDTQYF	TGCGCCAGCAGCTTGGGAGCATCCCCCCCCTCAGATACGCAGTATTTT
TRBV12-5	TRBD2	.	TRBJ2-3	CASGLVLAGFTDTQYF	TGTGCTAGTGGTTTGGTACTAGCGGGCTTCACAGATACGCAGTATTTT
TRBV15	TRBD2	few	TRBJ2-3	CATRSGTTDTQYF	TGTGCCACCAGGAGCGGGACCACAGATACGCAGTATTTT
TRBV7-8	.	once	TRBJ1-1	CASNLLGVGLNTEAFF	TGTGCCAGCAACCTATTAGGAGTGGGTTTGAACACTGAAGCTTTCTTT
TRBV7-9	.	medium-sized	TRBJ2-7	CASSALWDAYEQYF	TGTGCCAGCAGCGCCCTCTGGGATGCCTACGAGCAGTACTTC
TRBV16	TRBD2	.	TRBJ2-7	CASSLGDYTSGATYEQYF	TGTGCCAGCAGCCTAGGGGACTATACTAGCGGAGCAACCTACGAGCAGTACTTC
TRBV15	.	.	TRBJ2-1	CATSREGGYSNEQFF	TGTGCCACCAGCAGAGAAGGGGGATATAGTAATGAGCAGTTCTTC
TRBV5-1	.	medium-sized	TRBJ1-4	CASSLDGEEVEKLFF	TGCGCCAGCAGCTTGGACGGCGAAGAGGTAGAAAAACTGTTTTTT
TRBV6-6	.	.	TRBJ2-5	CASSYPFLRGEETQYF	TGTGCCAGCAGTTACCCGTTTTTGAGGGGAGAGGAGACCCAGTACTTC
TRBV11-2	TRBD2	.	TRBJ2-2	CASSPRAGDTGELFF	TGTGCCAGCAGCCCCCGGGCGGGAGACACCGGGGAGCTGTTTTTT
TRBV5-1	.	medium-sized	TRBJ2-2	CASNLADGELFF	TGCGCCAGTAACCTGGCAGACGGGGAGCTGTTTTTT
TRBV2	TRBD1	.	TRBJ1-1	CASTIGQAFTEAFF	TGTGCCAGCACAATAGGACAGGCTTTCACTGAAGCTTTCTTT
TRBV28	.	.	TRBJ1-2	CASNLPQGLGYTF	TGTGCCAGCAACCTACCACAGGGACTTGGCTACACCTTC